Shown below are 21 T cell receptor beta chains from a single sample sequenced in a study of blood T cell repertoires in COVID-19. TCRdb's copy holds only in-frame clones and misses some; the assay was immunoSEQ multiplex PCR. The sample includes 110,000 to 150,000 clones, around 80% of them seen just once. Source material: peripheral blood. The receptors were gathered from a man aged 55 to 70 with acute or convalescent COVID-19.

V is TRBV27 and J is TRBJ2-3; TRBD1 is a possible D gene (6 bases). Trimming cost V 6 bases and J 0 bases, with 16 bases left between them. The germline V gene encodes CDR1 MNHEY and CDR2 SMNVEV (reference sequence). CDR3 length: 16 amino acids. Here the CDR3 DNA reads TGTGCCAGCAGACCAAGGCCCCAGGGGAGCACAGATACGCAGTATTTT. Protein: CASRPRPQGSTDTQYF.

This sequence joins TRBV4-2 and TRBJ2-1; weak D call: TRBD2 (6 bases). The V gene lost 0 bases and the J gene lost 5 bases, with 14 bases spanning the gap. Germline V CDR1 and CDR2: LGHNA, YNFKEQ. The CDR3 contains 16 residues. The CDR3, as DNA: TGTGCCAGCAGCCAAGAATTTGAGGGAGGAGACAATGAGCAGTTCTTC. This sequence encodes CASSQEFEGGDNEQFF.

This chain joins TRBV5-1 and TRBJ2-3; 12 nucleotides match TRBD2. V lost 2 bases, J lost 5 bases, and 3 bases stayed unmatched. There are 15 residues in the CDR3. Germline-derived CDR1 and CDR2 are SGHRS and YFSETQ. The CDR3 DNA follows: TGCGCCAGCAGCTTAACTAGCGGGAGGATAGATACGCAGTATTTT. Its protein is CASSLTSGRIDTQYF.

The CDR3 nucleotides are TGTGCCACCAGTGATTCGGGACACCACGAGCAGTACTTC. Amino acids: CATSDSGHHEQYF. This sequence joins TRBV24-1 and TRBJ2-7, with D tentatively TRBD1 (6 bases). Germline CDR1 KGHDR, CDR2 SFDVKD. Trimming took off 2 bases at V and 5 bases at J, with 9 bases between the two ends. The CDR3 loop spans 13 amino acids.

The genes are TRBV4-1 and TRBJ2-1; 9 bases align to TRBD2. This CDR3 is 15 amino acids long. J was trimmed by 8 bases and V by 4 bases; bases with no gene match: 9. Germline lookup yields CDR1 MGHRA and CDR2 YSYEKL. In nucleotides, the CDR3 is TGCGCCAGCAGCCTGACTAGCGGAGGGAAGGATGAGCAGTTCTTC. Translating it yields CASSLTSGGKDEQFF.

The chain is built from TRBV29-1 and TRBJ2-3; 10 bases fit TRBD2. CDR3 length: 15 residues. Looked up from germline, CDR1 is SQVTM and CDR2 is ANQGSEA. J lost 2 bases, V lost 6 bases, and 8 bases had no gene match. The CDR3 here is CSVQAGGGSTDTQYF. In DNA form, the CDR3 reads TGCAGCGTCCAAGCGGGAGGGGGATCCACAGATACGCAGTATTTT.

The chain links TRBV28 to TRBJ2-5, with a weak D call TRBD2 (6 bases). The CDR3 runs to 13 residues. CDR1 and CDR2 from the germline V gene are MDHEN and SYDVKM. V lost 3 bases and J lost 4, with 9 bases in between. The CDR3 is CASSLGGGETQYF. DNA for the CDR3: TGTGCCAGCAGTTTGGGGGGTGGAGAGACCCAGTACTTC.

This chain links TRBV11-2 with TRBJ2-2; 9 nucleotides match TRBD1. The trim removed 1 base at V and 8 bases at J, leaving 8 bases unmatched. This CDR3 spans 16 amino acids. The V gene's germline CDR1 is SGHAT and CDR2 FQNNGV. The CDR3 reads CASSLATGGGRGELFF. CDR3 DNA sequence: TGTGCCAGCAGCTTAGCAACAGGGGGCGGTAGGGGGGAGCTGTTTTTT.

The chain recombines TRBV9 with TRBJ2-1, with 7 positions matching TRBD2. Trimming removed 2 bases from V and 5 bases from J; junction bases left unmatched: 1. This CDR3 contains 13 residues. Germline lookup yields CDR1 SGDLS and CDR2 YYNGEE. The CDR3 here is CASSVRGDNEQFF. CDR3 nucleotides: TGTGCCAGCAGCGTTCGGGGGGACAATGAGCAGTTCTTC. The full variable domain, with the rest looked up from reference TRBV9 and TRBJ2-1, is DSGVTQTPKHLITATGQRVTLRCSPRSGDLSVYWYQQSLDQGLQFLIQYYNGEERAKGNILERFSAQQFPDLHSELNLSSLELGDSALYFCASSVRGDNEQFFGPGTRLTVL.

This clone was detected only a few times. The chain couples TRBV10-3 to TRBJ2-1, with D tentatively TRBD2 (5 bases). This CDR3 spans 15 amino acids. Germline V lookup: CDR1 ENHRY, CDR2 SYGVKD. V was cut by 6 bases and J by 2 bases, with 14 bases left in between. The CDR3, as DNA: TGTGCCATCAGCCGCCGGGGAGTTACCTACAATGAGCAGTTCTTC. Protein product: CAISRRGVTYNEQFF.

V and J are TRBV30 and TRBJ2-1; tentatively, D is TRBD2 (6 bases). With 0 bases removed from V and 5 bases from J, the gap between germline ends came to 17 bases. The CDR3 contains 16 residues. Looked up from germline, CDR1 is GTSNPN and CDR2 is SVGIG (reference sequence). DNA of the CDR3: TGTGCCTGGAGTGTATTGAGCGGGTGGGGGGACAATGAGCAGTTCTTC. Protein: CAWSVLSGWGDNEQFF.

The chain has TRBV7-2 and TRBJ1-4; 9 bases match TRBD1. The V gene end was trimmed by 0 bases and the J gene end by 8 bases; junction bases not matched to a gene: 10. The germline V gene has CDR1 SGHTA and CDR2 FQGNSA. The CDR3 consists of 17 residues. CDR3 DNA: TGTGCCAGCAGCTTAGCCGCCCGGGACAGGGCAGGGGAAAAACTGTTTTTT. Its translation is CASSLAARDRAGEKLFF.

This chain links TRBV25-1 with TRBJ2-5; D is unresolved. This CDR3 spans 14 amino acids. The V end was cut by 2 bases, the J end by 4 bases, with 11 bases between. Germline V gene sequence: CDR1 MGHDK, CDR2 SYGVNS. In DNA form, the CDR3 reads TGTGCCAGCAGTGAAAGTTTAGCCGGAGAGACCCAGTACTTC. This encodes CASSESLAGETQYF.

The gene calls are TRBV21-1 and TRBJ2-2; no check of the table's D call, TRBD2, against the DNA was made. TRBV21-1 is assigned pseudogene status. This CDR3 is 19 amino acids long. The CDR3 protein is CASSGHRGTSGRADGELFF. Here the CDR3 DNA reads TGTGCCAGCAGCGGACACAGAGGGACTAGCGGGAGGGCGGACGGGGAGCTGTTTTTT.

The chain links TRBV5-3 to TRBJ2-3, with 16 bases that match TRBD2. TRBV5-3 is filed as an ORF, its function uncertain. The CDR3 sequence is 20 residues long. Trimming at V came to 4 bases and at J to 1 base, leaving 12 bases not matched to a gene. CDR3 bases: TGTGCCAGAAGCGAGACGGGACTAGCGGGAGGGCCACCCGGCACAGATACGCAGTATTTT. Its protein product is CARSETGLAGGPPGTDTQYF.

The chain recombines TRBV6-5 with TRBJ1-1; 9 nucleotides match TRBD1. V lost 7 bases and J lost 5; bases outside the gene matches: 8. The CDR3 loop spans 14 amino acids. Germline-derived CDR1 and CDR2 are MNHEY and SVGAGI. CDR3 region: CASKTDRGLTEAFF. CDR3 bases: TGTGCCAGCAAGACGGACAGGGGTTTAACTGAAGCTTTCTTT.

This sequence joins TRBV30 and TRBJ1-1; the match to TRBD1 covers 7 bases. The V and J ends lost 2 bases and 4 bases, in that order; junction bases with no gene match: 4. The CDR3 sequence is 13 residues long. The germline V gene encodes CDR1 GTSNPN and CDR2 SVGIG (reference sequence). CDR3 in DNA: TGTGCCTGGAGTAGATCAGGGGGCACTGAAGCTTTCTTT. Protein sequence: CAWSRSGGTEAFF.

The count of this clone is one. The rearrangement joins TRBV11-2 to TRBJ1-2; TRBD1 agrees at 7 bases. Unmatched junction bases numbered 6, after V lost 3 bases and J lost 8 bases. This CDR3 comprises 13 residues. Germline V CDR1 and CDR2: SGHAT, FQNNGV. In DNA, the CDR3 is TGTGCCAGCAGCTTCAGGGGGACGGAGGGCTACACCTTC. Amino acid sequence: CASSFRGTEGYTF.

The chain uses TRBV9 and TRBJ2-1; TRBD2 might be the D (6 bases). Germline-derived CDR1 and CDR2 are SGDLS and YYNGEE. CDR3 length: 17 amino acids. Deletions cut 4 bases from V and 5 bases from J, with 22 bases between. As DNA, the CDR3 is TGTGCCAGCAGCTCCCCTGGGGGGATTTCTCCCGACAATGAGCAGTTCTTC. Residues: CASSSPGGISPDNEQFF.

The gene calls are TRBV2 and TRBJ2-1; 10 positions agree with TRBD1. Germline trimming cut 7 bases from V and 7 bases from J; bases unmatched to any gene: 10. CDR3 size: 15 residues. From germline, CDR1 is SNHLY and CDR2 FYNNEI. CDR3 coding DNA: TGTGCCAGCACCAACCGGGACAGGGGTAGGAATGAGCAGTTCTTC. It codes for CASTNRDRGRNEQFF.

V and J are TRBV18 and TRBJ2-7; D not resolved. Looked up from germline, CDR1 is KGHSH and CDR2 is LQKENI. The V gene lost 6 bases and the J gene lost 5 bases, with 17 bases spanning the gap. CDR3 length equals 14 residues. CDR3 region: CASSSRVAADEQYF. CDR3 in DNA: TGTGCCAGCTCGTCCCGCGTAGCCGCGGACGAGCAGTACTTC.